The clone carrying this T cell receptor (beta chain) appeared a single time. These data originate in a study of blood T cell repertoires in COVID-19. Study context: From T cells, B-cell-depleted T cells, or PBMCs came the material, which was cDNA or gDNA.

TCRdb's copy holds only in-frame clones and misses some; the assay was immunoSEQ multiplex PCR. The sample comprises a few hundred thousand clones, 85% to 90% of which are singletons, and less than 0.95% rests with the top ten. V lost 0 bases, J lost 4 bases, and 6 bases stayed unmatched. This CDR3 has 15 amino acids. Germline values: CDR1 GTSNPN, CDR2 SVGIG (reference sequence). The chain employs TRBV30 and TRBJ1-3, with 7 bases matching TRBD1. The sequencing input was peripheral blood. This sequence originates from a man aged 18 to 35 with COVID-19, enrolled during active disease. DNA for the CDR3: TGTGCCTGGAGTGTGGGCAGGGGGTCGGGAAACACCATATATTTT. This encodes CAWSVGRGSGNTIYF.